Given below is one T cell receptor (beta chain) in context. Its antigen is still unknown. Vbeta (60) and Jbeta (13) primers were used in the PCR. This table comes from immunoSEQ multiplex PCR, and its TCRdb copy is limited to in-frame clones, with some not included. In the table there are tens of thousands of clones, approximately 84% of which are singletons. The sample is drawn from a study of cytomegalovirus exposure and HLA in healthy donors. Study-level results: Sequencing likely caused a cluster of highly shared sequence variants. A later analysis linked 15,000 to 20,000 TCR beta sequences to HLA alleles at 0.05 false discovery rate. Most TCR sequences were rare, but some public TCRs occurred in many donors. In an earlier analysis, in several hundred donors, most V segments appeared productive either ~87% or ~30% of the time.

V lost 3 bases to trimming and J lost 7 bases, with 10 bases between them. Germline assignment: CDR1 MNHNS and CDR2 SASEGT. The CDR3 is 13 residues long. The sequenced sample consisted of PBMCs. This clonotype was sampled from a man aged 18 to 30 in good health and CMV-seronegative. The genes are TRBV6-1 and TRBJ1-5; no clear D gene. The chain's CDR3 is CASSEGFRQPQHF. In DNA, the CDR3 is TGTGCCAGCAGTGAGGGTTTCAGGCAGCCCCAGCATTTT.